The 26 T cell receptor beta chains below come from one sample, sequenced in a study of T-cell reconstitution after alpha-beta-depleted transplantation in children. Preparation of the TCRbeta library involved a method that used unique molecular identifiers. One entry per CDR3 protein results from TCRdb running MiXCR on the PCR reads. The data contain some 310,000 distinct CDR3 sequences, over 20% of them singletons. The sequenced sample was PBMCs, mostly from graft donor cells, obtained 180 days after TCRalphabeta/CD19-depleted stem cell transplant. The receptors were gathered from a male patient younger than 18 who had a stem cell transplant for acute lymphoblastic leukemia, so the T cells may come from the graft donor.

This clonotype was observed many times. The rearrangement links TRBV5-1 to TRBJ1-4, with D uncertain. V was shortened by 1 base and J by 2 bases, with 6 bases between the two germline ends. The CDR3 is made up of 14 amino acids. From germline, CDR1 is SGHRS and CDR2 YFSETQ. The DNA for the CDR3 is TGCGCCAGCAGCTTGCCCTCCACTAATGAAAAACTGTTTTTT. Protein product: CASSLPSTNEKLFF.

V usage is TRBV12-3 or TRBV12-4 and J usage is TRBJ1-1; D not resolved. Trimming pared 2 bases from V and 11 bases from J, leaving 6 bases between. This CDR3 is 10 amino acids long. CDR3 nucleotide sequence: TGTGCCAGCAGTTTATTTGGGGCTTTCTTT. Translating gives CASSLFGAFF.

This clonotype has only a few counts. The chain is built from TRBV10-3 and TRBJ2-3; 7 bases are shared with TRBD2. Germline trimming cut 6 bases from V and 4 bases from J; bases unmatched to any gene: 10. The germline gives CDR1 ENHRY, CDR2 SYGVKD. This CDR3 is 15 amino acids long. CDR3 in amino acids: CAIRAPGRAPDTQYF. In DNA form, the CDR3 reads TGTGCCATCAGGGCCCCAGGGAGGGCCCCAGATACGCAGTATTTT.

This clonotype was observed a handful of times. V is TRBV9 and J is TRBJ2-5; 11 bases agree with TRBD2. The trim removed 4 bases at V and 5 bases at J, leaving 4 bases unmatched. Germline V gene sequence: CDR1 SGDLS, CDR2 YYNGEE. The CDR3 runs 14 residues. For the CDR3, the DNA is TGTGCCAGCAGCAATAGCGGGAGGGGGGAGACCCAGTACTTC. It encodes CASSNSGRGETQYF.

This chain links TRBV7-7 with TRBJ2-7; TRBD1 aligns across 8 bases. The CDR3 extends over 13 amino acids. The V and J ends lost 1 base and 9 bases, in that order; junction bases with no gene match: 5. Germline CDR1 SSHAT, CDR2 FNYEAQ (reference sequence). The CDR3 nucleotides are TGTGCCAGCAGCTTAGTCGCAGGGGGCTGGCAGTACTTC. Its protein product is CASSLVAGGWQYF.

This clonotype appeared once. The CDR3 loop reads CASSPDHRYF. The CDR3 DNA reads as TGTGCCAGCAGCCCCGACCATCGGTACTTC. The chain recombines TRBV7-9 with TRBJ2-7; D call uncertain. V was cut by 5 bases and J by 12 bases, with 11 bases left in between. CDR1 and CDR2 from the germline V gene are SEHNR and FQNEAQ (reference sequence). The CDR3 is 10 amino acids.

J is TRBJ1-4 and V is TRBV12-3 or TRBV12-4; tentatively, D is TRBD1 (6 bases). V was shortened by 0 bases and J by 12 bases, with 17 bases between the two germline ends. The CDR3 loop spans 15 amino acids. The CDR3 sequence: CASSLASQGRLELFF. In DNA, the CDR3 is TGTGCCAGCAGTTTAGCGAGCCAGGGGAGGTTAGAACTGTTTTTT.

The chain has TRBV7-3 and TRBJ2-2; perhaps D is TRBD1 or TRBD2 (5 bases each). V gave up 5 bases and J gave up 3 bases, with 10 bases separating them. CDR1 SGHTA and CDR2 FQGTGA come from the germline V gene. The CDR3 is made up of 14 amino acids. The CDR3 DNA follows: TGTGCCAGCAGCGTCTCGGGACACACCGGGGAGCTGTTTTTT. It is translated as CASSVSGHTGELFF.

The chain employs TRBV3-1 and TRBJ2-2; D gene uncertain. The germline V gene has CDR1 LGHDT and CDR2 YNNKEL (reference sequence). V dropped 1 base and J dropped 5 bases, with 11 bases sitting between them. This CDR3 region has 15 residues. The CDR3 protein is CASSQGYYRTGELFF. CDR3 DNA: TGTGCCAGCAGCCAAGGATACTATCGGACCGGGGAGCTGTTTTTT.

The CDR3 loop is CATSEQVTDTQYF. The CDR3 DNA is TGTGCCACCAGTGAACAAGTAACAGATACGCAGTATTTT. This chain uses TRBV24-1 with TRBJ2-3; D remains unclear. The CDR3 covers 13 residues. CDR1 and CDR2 from the germline V gene are KGHDR and SFDVKD. Trimming stripped 4 bases from V and 3 bases from J, with 7 bases between.

CDR3 sequence: CASTPQGGSYNEQFF. The CDR3 nucleotides are TGTGCCAGCACCCCTCAAGGCGGATCCTACAATGAGCAGTTCTTC. The rearrangement joins TRBV28 to TRBJ2-1; D remains ambiguous. The CDR3 is 15 amino acids. Between the trimmed V and J ends, which lost 7 bases and 1 base, there was a span of 14 bases. Germline CDR1 reads MDHEN; CDR2 reads SYDVKM.

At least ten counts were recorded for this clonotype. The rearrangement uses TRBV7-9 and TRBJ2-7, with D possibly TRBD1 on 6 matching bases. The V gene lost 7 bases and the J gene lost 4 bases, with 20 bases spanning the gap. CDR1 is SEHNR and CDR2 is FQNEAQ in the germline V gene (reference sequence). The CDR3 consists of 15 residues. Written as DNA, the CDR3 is TGTGCCAGCACCTATTTGCCCCCCAGGGGTTACGAGCAGTACTTC. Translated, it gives CASTYLPPRGYEQYF.

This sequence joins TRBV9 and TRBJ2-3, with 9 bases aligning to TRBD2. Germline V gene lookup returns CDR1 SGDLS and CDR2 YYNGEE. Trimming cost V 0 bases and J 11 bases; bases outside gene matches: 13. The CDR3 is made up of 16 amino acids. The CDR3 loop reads CASSVGGLAGMREQYF. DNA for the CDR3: TGTGCCAGCAGCGTAGGCGGTCTAGCGGGAATGCGCGAGCAGTATTTT. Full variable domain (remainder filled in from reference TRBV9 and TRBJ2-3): DSGVTQTPKHLITATGQRVTLRCSPRSGDLSVYWYQQSLDQGLQFLIQYYNGEERAKGNILERFSAQQFPDLHSELNLSSLELGDSALYFCASSVGGLAGMREQYFGPGTRLTVL.

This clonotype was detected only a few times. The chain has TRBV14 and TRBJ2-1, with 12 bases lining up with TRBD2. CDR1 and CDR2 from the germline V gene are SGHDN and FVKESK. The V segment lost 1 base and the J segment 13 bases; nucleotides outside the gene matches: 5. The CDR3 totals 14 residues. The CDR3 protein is CASSQAWTSGIQFF. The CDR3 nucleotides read TGTGCCAGCAGCCAAGCGTGGACTAGCGGGATTCAGTTCTTC.

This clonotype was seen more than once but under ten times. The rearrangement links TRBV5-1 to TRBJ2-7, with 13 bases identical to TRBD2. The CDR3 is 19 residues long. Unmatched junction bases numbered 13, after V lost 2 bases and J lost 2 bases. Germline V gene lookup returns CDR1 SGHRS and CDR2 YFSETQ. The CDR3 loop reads CASSFPDGTSGKTPYEQYF. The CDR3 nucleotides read TGCGCCAGCAGCTTTCCCGACGGGACTAGCGGGAAGACCCCCTACGAGCAGTACTTC.

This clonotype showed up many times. CDR3 amino acids: CASSLSPSGSSYNEQFF. The CDR3 DNA is TGTGCCAGCAGCTTAAGTCCTAGCGGGAGCTCCTACAATGAGCAGTTCTTC. This chain connects TRBV5-6 to TRBJ2-1; 10 bases map to TRBD2. Germline CDR1 and CDR2: SGHDT and YYEEEE. The CDR3 spans 17 residues. Unmatched junction bases numbered 5, after V lost 2 bases and J lost 0 bases. The full variable domain, its missing parts supplied by reference TRBV5-6 and TRBJ2-1, is DAGVTQSPTHLIKTRGQQVTLRCSPKSGHDTVSWYQQALGQGPQFIFQYYEEEERQRGNFPDRFSGHQFPNYSSELNVNALLLGDSALYLCASSLSPSGSSYNEQFFGPGTRLTVL.

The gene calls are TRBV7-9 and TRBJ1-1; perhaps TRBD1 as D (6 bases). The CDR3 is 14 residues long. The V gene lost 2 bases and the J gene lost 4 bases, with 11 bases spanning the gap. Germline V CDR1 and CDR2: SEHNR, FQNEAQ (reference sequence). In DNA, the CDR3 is TGTGCCAGCAGCTTAATAAACAGGGTCACTGAAGCTTTCTTT. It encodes CASSLINRVTEAFF.

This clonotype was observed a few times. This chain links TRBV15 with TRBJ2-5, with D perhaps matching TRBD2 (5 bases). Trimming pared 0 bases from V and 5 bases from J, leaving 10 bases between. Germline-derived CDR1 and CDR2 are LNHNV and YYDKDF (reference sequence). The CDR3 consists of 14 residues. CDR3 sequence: CATSRDRGLETQYF. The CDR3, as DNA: TGTGCCACCAGCAGAGATCGAGGGTTGGAGACCCAGTACTTC.

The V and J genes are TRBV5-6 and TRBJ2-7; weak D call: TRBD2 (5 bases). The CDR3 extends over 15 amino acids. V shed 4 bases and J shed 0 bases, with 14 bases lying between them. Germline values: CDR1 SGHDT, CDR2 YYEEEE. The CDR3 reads CASSPGISLSYEQYF. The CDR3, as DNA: TGTGCCAGCAGCCCCGGGATTTCCCTCTCCTACGAGCAGTACTTC.

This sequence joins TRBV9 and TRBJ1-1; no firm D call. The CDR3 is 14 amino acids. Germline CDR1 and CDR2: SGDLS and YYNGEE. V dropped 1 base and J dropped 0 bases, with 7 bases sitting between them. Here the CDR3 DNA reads TGTGCCAGCAGCGTAATAGGACTGAACACTGAAGCTTTCTTT. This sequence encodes CASSVIGLNTEAFF.

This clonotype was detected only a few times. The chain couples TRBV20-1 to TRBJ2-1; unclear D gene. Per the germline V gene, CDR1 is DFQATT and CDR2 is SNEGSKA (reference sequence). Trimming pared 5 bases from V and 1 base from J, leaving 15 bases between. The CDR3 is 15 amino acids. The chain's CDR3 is CSAHNRRASYNEQFF. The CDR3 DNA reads TGCAGTGCTCATAACCGAAGAGCATCCTACAATGAGCAGTTCTTC.

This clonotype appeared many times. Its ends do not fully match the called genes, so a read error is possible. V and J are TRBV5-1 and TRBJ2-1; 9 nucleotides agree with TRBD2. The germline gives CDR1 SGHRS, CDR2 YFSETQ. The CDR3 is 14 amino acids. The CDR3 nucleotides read TGTGCCAGCAGCTTAACTAGCGGGCACAATGAGCAGTTCTTC. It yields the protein CASSLTSGHNEQFF.

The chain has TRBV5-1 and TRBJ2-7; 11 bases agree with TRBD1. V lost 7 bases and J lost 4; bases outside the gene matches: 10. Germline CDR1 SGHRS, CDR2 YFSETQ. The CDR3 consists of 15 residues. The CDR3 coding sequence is TGCGCCAGCTCCGCCCGGGGACAGGGGGTGTACGAGCAGTACTTC. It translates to CASSARGQGVYEQYF.

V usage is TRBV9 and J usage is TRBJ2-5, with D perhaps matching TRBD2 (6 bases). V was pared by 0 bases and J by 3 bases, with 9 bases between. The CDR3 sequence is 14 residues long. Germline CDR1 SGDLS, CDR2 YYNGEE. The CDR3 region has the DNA TGTGCCAGCAGCGTAGGACTAGTTGAAGAGACCCAGTACTTC. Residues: CASSVGLVEETQYF.

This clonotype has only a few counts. DNA of the CDR3: TGCGCCAGCAGCTACCCAGGCCCCAGCACAGATACGCAGTATTTT. Translated: CASSYPGPSTDTQYF. V is TRBV5-1 and J is TRBJ2-3; D is undetermined. Trimming pared 3 bases from V and 0 bases from J, leaving 11 bases between. Germline CDR1 and CDR2: SGHRS and YFSETQ. The CDR3 has 15 residues.

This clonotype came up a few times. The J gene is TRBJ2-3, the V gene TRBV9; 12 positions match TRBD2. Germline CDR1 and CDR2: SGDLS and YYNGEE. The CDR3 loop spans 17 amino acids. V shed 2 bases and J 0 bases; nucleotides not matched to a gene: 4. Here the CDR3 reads CASSVWTSGDSTDTQYF. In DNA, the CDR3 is TGTGCCAGCAGCGTCTGGACTAGCGGGGACAGCACAGATACGCAGTATTTT.